What follows is one TCR beta chain and its context. As yet, its antigen is unknown. These data are taken from a study of PD-1 blockade in classical Hodgkin lymphoma. Study results and caveats: Complete responders had baseline diversity similar to newly diagnosed patients.

Every patient had relapsed following autologous stem cell transplantation, and cohorts differed in brentuximab vedotin exposure. Thawed PBMCs yielded CD4+ T cells through magnetic negative selection. The CDR3 has 13 residues. The V gene's germline CDR1 is KGHSH and CDR2 LQKENI. V shed 3 bases and J shed 4 bases, with 6 bases lying between them. TCRdb's copy holds only in-frame clones and misses some; the assay was immunoSEQ multiplex PCR. Among 7,000 to 8,000 clones listed, over 60% were seen once. The chain employs TRBV18 and TRBJ2-2, with a possible D match to TRBD2 (5 bases). The sample was CD4+ T cells from blood, taken at baseline. The TCR comes from a human donor with classical Hodgkin lymphoma. For the CDR3, the DNA is TGTGCCAGCTCACCGGCGGGCACCGGGGAGCTGTTTTTT. Residues: CASSPAGTGELFF.